This TCR beta chain was found in a study of T-cell memory formation after mild COVID-19. About the study: TCR clusters were mostly donor specific. Findings and limits, study-wide: Largely, contracting CD4+ clones fell within CM and EM, and contracting CD8+ clones within EMRA.

As concerns this clonotype: As yet, its antigen is unknown.

One entry per CDR3 protein results from TCRdb running MiXCR on the 5' RACE reads. The data contain 250,000 to 300,000 distinct CDR3 sequences, around 15% of them seen just once; the ten biggest clones take up about a fifth. The CDR3 is made up of 15 amino acids. Between the trimmed V and J ends, which lost 2 bases and 1 base, there was a span of 12 bases. Per germline, CDR1 SGDLS and CDR2 YYNGEE. This TCR derives from a man aged 18 to 29 who had mild COVID-19 (a few samples of this study predate the infection). Cell type and time point are not known. The chain has TRBV9 and TRBJ1-1; perhaps TRBD1 as D (5 bases). The sample comprised PBMCs or a T cell subset sorted from them (not recorded which). The CDR3 spells CASSVEGQGNTEAFF. DNA for the CDR3: TGTGCCAGCAGCGTCGAGGGGCAGGGGAACACTGAAGCTTTCTTT. The full variable domain, in which reference TRBV9 and TRBJ1-1 provide the parts outside the CDR3, is DSGVTQTPKHLITATGQRVTLRCSPRSGDLSVYWYQQSLDQGLQFLIQYYNGEERAKGNILERFSAQQFPDLHSELNLSSLELGDSALYFCASSVEGQGNTEAFFGQGTRLTVV.